This T cell receptor beta chain comes out of a study of sequential checkpoint blockade in melanoma. As for the study in general: First-line arms were nivolumab then ipilimumab, or the reverse, randomized 1:1. Maintenance nivolumab came after either treatment sequence.

Measured with immunoSEQ multiplex PCR; TCRdb has only the in-frame clones, and not every one. This sample has about 20,000 clones, with around 80% found just once. Germline V gene data show CDR1 as SGHDT and CDR2 as YYEEEE. Losses at the gene ends were 0 bases for V and 7 bases for J; bases not matched to a gene: 6. There are 16 residues in the CDR3. Treatment indicated: randomized to nivolumab then ipilimumab (arm A) or the reverse (arm B). DNA-damaging chemotherapy had not been given to any patient beforehand. Sorted cells were live CD3+CD8+, lacking CD19 and CD56, from PBMCs. V gene TRBV5-6 combines with J gene TRBJ2-2, with TRBD2 matching 10 bases. The sample consisted of CD8+ T cells sorted from blood (inferred from file names), taken from a patient given nivolumab and ipilimumab in sequence. This TCR came from a human donor with melanoma. CDR3: CASSLDLAGVIGELFF. In DNA form, the CDR3 reads TGTGCCAGCAGCTTGGATCTAGCGGGAGTTATCGGGGAGCTGTTTTTT.